The rows below give T cell receptor beta chains drawn from one sample of a study of shared clonotypes between healthy human individuals. The method was immunoSEQ multiplex PCR; TCRdb's version includes in-frame clones alone and lacks a portion of them. The sample has fewer than 850,000 clones; about 90% are singletons. The material sequenced was memory CD8+ T cells from PBMCs. These TCRs come from a man aged 18 to 35 in good health. Some clones in this sample may be carry-over from other donors' samples. Both conserved end residues are part of each CDR3. A D gene is named only where the DNA matches it firmly. Clone size appears in some rows only: once, few, many, or a class for an expanded clone.

v_gene: TRBV28; abundance: -; j_gene: TRBJ1-1; d_gene: -; len: 12; CDR3aa: CASSSGTTEAFF; CDR3nt: TGTGCCAGCAGTTCCGGGACGACTGAAGCTTTCTTT
v_gene: TRBV14; abundance: -; j_gene: TRBJ2-7; d_gene: TRBD1; len: 16; CDR3aa: CASSHRNYDRANEQYF; CDR3nt: TGTGCCAGCAGCCACCGAAACTACGACAGGGCTAACGAGCAGTACTTC
v_gene: TRBV7-9; abundance: -; j_gene: TRBJ1-6; d_gene: -; len: 18; CDR3aa: CASSTNPTESNPNSPLHF; CDR3nt: TGTGCCAGCAGCACCAATCCGACGGAGTCGAATCCCAATTCACCCCTCCACTTT
v_gene: TRBV9; abundance: -; j_gene: TRBJ1-2; d_gene: TRBD1; len: 15; CDR3aa: CASSVGTGGGYGYTF; CDR3nt: TGTGCCAGCAGCGTAGGGACAGGGGGCGGCTATGGCTACACCTTC
v_gene: TRBV5-1; abundance: -; j_gene: TRBJ1-1; d_gene: -; len: 12; CDR3aa: CASSLQGAEAFF; CDR3nt: TGCGCCAGCAGCTTGCAGGGCGCTGAAGCTTTCTTT
v_gene: TRBV7-9; abundance: -; j_gene: TRBJ1-5; d_gene: -; len: 12; CDR3aa: CASSLPGQPQHF; CDR3nt: TGTGCCAGCAGCTTACCCGGACAGCCCCAGCATTTT
v_gene: TRBV5-1; abundance: -; j_gene: TRBJ2-5; d_gene: TRBD1; len: 17; CDR3aa: CASSSPDGTAVRETQYF; CDR3nt: TGCGCCAGCAGCTCTCCGGATGGGACAGCTGTTCGAGAGACCCAGTACTTC
v_gene: TRBV7-6; abundance: -; j_gene: TRBJ2-3; d_gene: TRBD2; len: 15; CDR3aa: CASSLRGRGTDTQYF; CDR3nt: TGTGCCAGCAGCTTACGCGGGAGGGGGACAGATACGCAGTATTTT
v_gene: TRBV27; abundance: -; j_gene: TRBJ1-5; d_gene: -; len: 17; CDR3aa: CASSLRYRDRGDQPQHF; CDR3nt: TGTGCCAGCAGTTTAAGGTACCGAGACAGAGGGGATCAGCCCCAGCATTTT
v_gene: TRBV15; abundance: -; j_gene: TRBJ2-3; d_gene: -; len: 15; CDR3aa: CATSRDKRLPDTQYF; CDR3nt: TGTGCCACCAGCAGAGATAAGCGACTGCCAGATACGCAGTATTTT
v_gene: TRBV30; abundance: -; j_gene: TRBJ2-3; d_gene: -; len: 12; CDR3aa: CAWSVPPDTQYF; CDR3nt: TGTGCCTGGAGTGTACCTCCAGATACGCAGTATTTT
v_gene: TRBV9; abundance: -; j_gene: TRBJ2-2; d_gene: TRBD2; len: 18; CDR3aa: CASSVTGLAGTVTGELFF; CDR3nt: TGTGCCAGCAGCGTGACCGGACTAGCGGGAACGGTGACCGGGGAGCTGTTTTTT
v_gene: TRBV7-9; abundance: -; j_gene: TRBJ2-7; d_gene: TRBD2; len: 15; CDR3aa: CASSPGLAGAYEQYF; CDR3nt: TGTGCCAGCAGCCCCGGGCTAGCGGGAGCTTACGAGCAGTACTTC
v_gene: TRBV7-9; abundance: -; j_gene: TRBJ1-4; d_gene: -; len: 13; CDR3aa: CASNSGQVEKLFF; CDR3nt: TGTGCCAGCAATTCTGGACAAGTCGAAAAACTGTTTTTT
v_gene: TRBV28; abundance: once; j_gene: TRBJ1-2; d_gene: -; len: 14; CDR3aa: CASSFTGIPYGYTF; CDR3nt: TGTGCCAGCAGTTTCACGGGGATCCCCTATGGCTACACCTTC
v_gene: TRBV27; abundance: -; j_gene: TRBJ2-3; d_gene: -; len: 16; CDR3aa: CASSHTLVKGPDTQYF; CDR3nt: TGTGCCAGCAGCCACACCTTGGTTAAGGGCCCAGATACGCAGTATTTT
v_gene: TRBV6-1; abundance: -; j_gene: TRBJ2-7; d_gene: TRBD2; len: 13; CDR3aa: CASSGGSLAEQYF; CDR3nt: TGTGCCAGCAGTGGCGGGAGCCTCGCCGAGCAGTACTTC
v_gene: TRBV6-5; abundance: -; j_gene: TRBJ1-3; d_gene: -; len: 15; CDR3aa: CASSIGFLSGNTIYF; CDR3nt: TGTGCCAGCAGTATAGGGTTCCTCTCTGGAAACACCATATATTTT
v_gene: TRBV7-9; abundance: -; j_gene: TRBJ2-1; d_gene: TRBD1; len: 15; CDR3aa: CASSPRTGVYNEQFF; CDR3nt: TGTGCCAGCAGCCCGCGGACAGGGGTATACAATGAGCAGTTCTTC
v_gene: TRBV27; abundance: -; j_gene: TRBJ1-1; d_gene: -; len: 15; CDR3aa: CASSLGGALATEAFF; CDR3nt: TGTGCCAGCAGTTTGGGGGGGGCGCTTGCGACTGAAGCTTTCTTT
v_gene: TRBV9; abundance: -; j_gene: TRBJ2-2; d_gene: -; len: 17; CDR3aa: CASSVADQVSWTGELFF; CDR3nt: TGTGCCAGCAGCGTAGCAGATCAAGTCTCGTGGACCGGGGAGCTGTTTTTT
v_gene: TRBV5-4; abundance: -; j_gene: TRBJ1-2; d_gene: -; len: 14; CDR3aa: CASTSRARDYGYTF; CDR3nt: TGTGCCAGCACCTCCAGGGCGAGGGACTACGGCTACACCTTC
v_gene: TRBV7-2; abundance: -; j_gene: TRBJ1-1; d_gene: -; len: 12; CDR3aa: CASSLSGREAFF; CDR3nt: TGTGCCAGCAGCTTATCGGGCAGGGAAGCTTTCTTT
v_gene: TRBV4-3; abundance: -; j_gene: TRBJ1-1; d_gene: -; len: 15; CDR3aa: CASSQVAIMNTEAFF; CDR3nt: TGCGCCAGCAGCCAAGTGGCGATCATGAACACTGAAGCTTTCTTT
v_gene: TRBV15; abundance: -; j_gene: TRBJ2-1; d_gene: -; len: 12; CDR3aa: CAASTTYNEQFF; CDR3nt: TGTGCCGCCTCCACCACCTACAATGAGCAGTTCTTC
v_gene: TRBV19; abundance: -; j_gene: TRBJ1-1; d_gene: -; len: 16; CDR3aa: CASSIEGKSMNTEAFF; CDR3nt: TGTGCCAGTAGTATAGAAGGCAAGTCCATGAACACTGAAGCTTTCTTT
v_gene: TRBV9; abundance: once; j_gene: TRBJ1-5; d_gene: TRBD1; len: 15; CDR3aa: CASSVGGGGNQPQHF; CDR3nt: TGTGCCAGCAGCGTAGGAGGGGGCGGCAATCAGCCCCAGCATTTT
v_gene: TRBV5-1; abundance: -; j_gene: TRBJ2-7; d_gene: -; len: 14; CDR3aa: CASSWDGSSYEQYF; CDR3nt: TGCGCCAGCAGCTGGGACGGAAGCTCCTACGAGCAGTACTTC
v_gene: TRBV27; abundance: -; j_gene: TRBJ2-1; d_gene: -; len: 13; CDR3aa: CASSIRAYNEQFF; CDR3nt: TGTGCCAGTAGCATCCGAGCCTACAATGAGCAGTTCTTC
v_gene: TRBV28; abundance: -; j_gene: TRBJ2-3; d_gene: -; len: 13; CDR3aa: CASSLRGTDTQYF; CDR3nt: TGTGCCAGCAGTTTAAGGGGCACAGATACGCAGTATTTT
v_gene: TRBV7-8; abundance: -; j_gene: TRBJ1-2; d_gene: -; len: 17; CDR3aa: CASSRGLIGVPNYGYTF; CDR3nt: TGTGCCAGCAGTCGAGGGTTGATAGGGGTTCCTAACTATGGCTACACCTTC
v_gene: TRBV27; abundance: -; j_gene: TRBJ1-1; d_gene: -; len: 13; CDR3aa: CASSLLAVTEAFF; CDR3nt: TGTGCCAGCAGTTTATTGGCGGTTACTGAAGCTTTCTTT
v_gene: TRBV7-6; abundance: -; j_gene: TRBJ1-1; d_gene: -; len: 19; CDR3aa: CASSLDPTGGQSMNTEAFF; CDR3nt: TGTGCCAGCAGCTTAGACCCGACTGGGGGCCAGAGCATGAACACTGAAGCTTTCTTT
v_gene: TRBV10-3; abundance: -; j_gene: TRBJ2-7; d_gene: TRBD2; len: 12; CDR3aa: CAIRGLAGGPYF; CDR3nt: TGTGCCATCAGGGGACTAGCGGGAGGCCCGTACTTC
v_gene: TRBV5-1; abundance: -; j_gene: TRBJ1-1; d_gene: -; len: 13; CDR3aa: CASSLEGRAEAFF; CDR3nt: TGCGCCAGCAGCTTGGAGGGCAGGGCTGAAGCTTTCTTT
v_gene: TRBV5-6; abundance: -; j_gene: TRBJ2-2; d_gene: -; len: 13; CDR3aa: CASSWGTWGELFF; CDR3nt: TGTGCCAGCAGCTGGGGAACATGGGGGGAGCTGTTTTTT
v_gene: TRBV27; abundance: -; j_gene: TRBJ2-7; d_gene: TRBD1; len: 19; CDR3aa: CASSALPGQGSPSSYEQYF; CDR3nt: TGTGCCAGCAGTGCCCTTCCAGGACAGGGGAGTCCCTCCTCCTACGAGCAGTACTTC
v_gene: TRBV7-9; abundance: -; j_gene: TRBJ2-7; d_gene: -; len: 14; CDR3aa: CASSFPGPPYEQYF; CDR3nt: TGTGCCAGCAGCTTCCCCGGTCCCCCCTACGAGCAGTACTTC
v_gene: TRBV27; abundance: -; j_gene: TRBJ2-1; d_gene: TRBD2; len: 20; CDR3aa: CASELRGRLAGSSSYNEQFF; CDR3nt: TGTGCCAGCGAGTTAAGGGGGAGACTAGCGGGATCTAGCTCCTACAATGAGCAGTTCTTC
v_gene: TRBV11-2; abundance: -; j_gene: TRBJ2-3; d_gene: -; len: 11; CDR3aa: CASSLGDTQYF; CDR3nt: TGTGCCAGCAGCTTAGGAGATACGCAGTATTTT
v_gene: TRBV19; abundance: -; j_gene: TRBJ2-5; d_gene: -; len: 13; CDR3aa: CASSIWTGETQYF; CDR3nt: TGTGCCAGTAGTATATGGACGGGAGAGACCCAGTACTTC